This T cell receptor (beta chain) emerged from a study of blood T cells in healthy people across ages. Caucasian individuals from Russia who were healthy and aged 6 to 90 acted as donors. The second PCR ran roughly 6 to 11 cycles with a sample-barcoded 5' primer and J-beta primers. Via MiXCR, TCRdb re-called the 5' RACE reads, giving one row per CDR3 protein. The sample carries more than 650,000 distinct CDR3 sequences, approximately 22% recorded once. V gave up 5 bases and J gave up 2 bases, with 12 bases separating them. CDR1 SGHDN and CDR2 FVKESK come from the germline V gene. The CDR3 totals 14 residues. Concerning this clonotype itself: Its antigen is undetermined.

Overall study results and limits: It was not possible, with unsorted PBMCs, to conclusively compare naive and antigen-experienced cells. Significant beta diversity loss was already apparent by age roughly 43, declining roughly linearly.

The sample comprised blood. This sequence originates from an older man in good health. The J gene is TRBJ1-2, the V gene TRBV14; D not certain. CDR3 sequence: CASSGRMWNYGYTF. CDR3 nucleotides: TGTGCCAGCAGCGGGCGGATGTGGAACTATGGCTACACCTTC.